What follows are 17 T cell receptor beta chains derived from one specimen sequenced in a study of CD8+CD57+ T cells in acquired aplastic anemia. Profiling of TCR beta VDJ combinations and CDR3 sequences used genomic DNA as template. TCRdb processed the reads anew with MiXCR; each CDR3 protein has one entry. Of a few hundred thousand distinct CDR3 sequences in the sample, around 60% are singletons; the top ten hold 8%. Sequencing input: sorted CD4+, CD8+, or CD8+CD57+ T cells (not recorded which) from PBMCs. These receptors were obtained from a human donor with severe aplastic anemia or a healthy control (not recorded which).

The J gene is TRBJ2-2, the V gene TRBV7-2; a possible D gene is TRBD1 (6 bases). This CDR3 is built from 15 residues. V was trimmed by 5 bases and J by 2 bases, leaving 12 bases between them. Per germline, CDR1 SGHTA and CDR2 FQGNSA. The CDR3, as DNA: TGTGCCAGCAGCCACCTCAGGGGTAACACCGGGGAGCTGTTTTTT. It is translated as CASSHLRGNTGELFF.

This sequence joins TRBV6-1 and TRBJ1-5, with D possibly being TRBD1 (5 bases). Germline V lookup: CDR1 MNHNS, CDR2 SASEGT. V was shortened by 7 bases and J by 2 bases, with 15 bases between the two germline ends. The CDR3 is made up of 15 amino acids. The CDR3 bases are TGTGCCAGCACCCCAGGGACGGTGGGCAATCAGCCCCAGCATTTT. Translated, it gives CASTPGTVGNQPQHF.

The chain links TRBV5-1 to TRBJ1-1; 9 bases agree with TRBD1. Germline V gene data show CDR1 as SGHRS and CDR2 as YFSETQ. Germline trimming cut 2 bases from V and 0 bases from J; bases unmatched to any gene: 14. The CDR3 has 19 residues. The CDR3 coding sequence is TGCGCCAGCAGCTTAGACGGACAGGGGAAGAGGGCTATGAACACTGAAGCTTTCTTT. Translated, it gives CASSLDGQGKRAMNTEAFF.

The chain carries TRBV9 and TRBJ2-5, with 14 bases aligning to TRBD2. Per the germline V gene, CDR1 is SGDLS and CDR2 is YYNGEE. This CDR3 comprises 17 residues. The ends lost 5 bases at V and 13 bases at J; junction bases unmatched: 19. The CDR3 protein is CASSYPGLAGGGEARYF. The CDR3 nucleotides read TGTGCCAGCAGTTACCCCGGACTAGCGGGGGGTGGAGAGGCCCGGTACTTC. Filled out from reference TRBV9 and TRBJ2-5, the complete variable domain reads DSGVTQTPKHLITATGQRVTLRCSPRSGDLSVYWYQQSLDQGLQFLIQYYNGEERAKGNILERFSAQQFPDLHSELNLSSLELGDSALYFCASSYPGLAGGGEARYFGPGTRLLVL.

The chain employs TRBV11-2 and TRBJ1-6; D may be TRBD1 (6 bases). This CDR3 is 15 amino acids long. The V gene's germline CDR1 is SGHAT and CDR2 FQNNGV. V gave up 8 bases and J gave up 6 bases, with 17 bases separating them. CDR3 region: CASVPAGQSNSPLHF. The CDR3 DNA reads TGTGCCAGCGTCCCGGCCGGACAGAGTAATTCACCCCTCCACTTT.

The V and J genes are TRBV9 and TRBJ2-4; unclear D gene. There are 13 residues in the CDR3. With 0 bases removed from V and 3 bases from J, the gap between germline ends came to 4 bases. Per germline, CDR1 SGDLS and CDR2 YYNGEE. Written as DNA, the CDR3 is TGTGCCAGCAGCGTAGGGGACAAAAACATTCAGTACTTC. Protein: CASSVGDKNIQYF. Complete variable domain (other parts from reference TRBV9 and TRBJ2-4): DSGVTQTPKHLITATGQRVTLRCSPRSGDLSVYWYQQSLDQGLQFLIQYYNGEERAKGNILERFSAQQFPDLHSELNLSSLELGDSALYFCASSVGDKNIQYFGAGTRLSVL.

The CDR3 sequence is CSANPGYGGYEQYF. CDR3 sequence (DNA): TGCAGTGCTAACCCTGGGTATGGGGGCTACGAGCAGTACTTC. The V call is TRBV20-1, the J call TRBJ2-7, with D perhaps being TRBD1 or TRBD2 (5 bases each). The V gene lost 4 bases and the J gene lost 3 bases, with 16 bases spanning the gap. The length of the CDR3 is 14 residues. The germline CDR1 and CDR2 sequences are DFQATT and SNEGSKA (reference sequence).

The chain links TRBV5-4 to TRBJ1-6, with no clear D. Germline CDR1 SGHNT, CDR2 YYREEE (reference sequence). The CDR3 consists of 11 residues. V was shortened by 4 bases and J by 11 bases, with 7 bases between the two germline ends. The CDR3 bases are TGTGCCAGCAGCCAAAGGGCACCCCTCCACTTT. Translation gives CASSQRAPLHF.

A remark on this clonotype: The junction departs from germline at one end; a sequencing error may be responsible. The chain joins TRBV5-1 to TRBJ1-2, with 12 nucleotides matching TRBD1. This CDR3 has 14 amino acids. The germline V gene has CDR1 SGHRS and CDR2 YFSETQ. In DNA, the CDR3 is TGTGCCAGCAGCTTGGGACAGGGGGCTGAAGGCTACACCTTC. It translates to CASSLGQGAEGYTF.

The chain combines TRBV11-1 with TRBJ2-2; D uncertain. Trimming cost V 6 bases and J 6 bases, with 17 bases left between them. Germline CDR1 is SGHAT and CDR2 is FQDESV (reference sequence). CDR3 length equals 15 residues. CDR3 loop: CASSYTWTRPGELFF. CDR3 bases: TGTGCCAGCAGTTACACCTGGACGCGTCCCGGGGAGCTGTTTTTT.

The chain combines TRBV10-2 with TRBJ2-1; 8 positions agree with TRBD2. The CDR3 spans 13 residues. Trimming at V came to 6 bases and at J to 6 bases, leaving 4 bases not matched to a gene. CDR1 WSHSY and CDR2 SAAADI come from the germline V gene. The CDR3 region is CASRGLDGNEQFF. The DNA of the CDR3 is TGCGCCAGCAGGGGACTAGATGGCAATGAGCAGTTCTTC.

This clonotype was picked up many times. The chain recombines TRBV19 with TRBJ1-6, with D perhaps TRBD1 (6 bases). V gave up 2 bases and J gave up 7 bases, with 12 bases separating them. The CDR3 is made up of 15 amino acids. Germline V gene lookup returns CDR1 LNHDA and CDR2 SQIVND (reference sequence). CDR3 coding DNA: TGTGCCAGTAGTATAACCCAACAGGGAAATTCACCCCTCCACTTT. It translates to CASSITQQGNSPLHF.

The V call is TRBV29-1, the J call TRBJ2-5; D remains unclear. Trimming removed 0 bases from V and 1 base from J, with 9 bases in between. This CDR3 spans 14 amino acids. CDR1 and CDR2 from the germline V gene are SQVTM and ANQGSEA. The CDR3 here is CSVEDAGLQETQYF. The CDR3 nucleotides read TGCAGCGTTGAAGATGCCGGGCTCCAAGAGACCCAGTACTTC. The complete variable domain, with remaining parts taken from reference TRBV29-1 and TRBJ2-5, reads SAVISQKPSRDICQRGTSLTIQCQVDSQVTMMFWYRQQPGQSLTLIATANQGSEATYESGFVIDKFPISRPNLTFSTLTVSNMSPEDSSIYLCSVEDAGLQETQYFGPGTRLLVL.

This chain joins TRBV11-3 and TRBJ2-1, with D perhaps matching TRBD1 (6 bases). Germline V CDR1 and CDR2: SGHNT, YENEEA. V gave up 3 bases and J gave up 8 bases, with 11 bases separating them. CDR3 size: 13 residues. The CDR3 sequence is CASSFLTGYEQFF. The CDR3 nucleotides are TGTGCCAGCAGCTTCTTAACAGGGTATGAGCAGTTCTTC.

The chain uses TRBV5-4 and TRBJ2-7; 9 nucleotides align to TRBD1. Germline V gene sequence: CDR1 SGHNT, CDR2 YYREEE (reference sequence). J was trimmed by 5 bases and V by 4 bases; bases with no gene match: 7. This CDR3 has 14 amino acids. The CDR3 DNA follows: TGTGCCAGCAGCCATTCCGGGACAGGGCACGAGCAGTACTTC. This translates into CASSHSGTGHEQYF.

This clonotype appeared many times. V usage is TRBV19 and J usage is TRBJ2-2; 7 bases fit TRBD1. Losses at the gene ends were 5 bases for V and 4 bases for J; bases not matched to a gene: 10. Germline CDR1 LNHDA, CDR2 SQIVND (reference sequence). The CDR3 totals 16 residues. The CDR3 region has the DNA TGTGCCAGTAGTCCACGGACAGGCTTAGTCACCGGGGAGCTGTTTTTT. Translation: CASSPRTGLVTGELFF.

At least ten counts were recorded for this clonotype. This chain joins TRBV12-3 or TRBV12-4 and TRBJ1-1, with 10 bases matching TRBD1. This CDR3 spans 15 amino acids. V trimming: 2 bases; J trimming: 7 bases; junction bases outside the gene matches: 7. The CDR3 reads CASSLLVGTGDEAFF. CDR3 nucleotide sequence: TGTGCCAGCAGTTTATTAGTGGGGACAGGGGATGAAGCTTTCTTT.